These 21 T cell receptor beta chains were sequenced from one sample in a study of CD8+ T cells in alopecia areata. Sequencing relied on a cDNA template that was reverse transcribed from extracted RNA. Repertoires were generated with immunoSEQ multiplex PCR, while TCRdb's copy carries only in-frame clones and drops some. The data show about 140,000 clones, 45% to 60% seen once. The specimen comprised CD4+ T cells sorted from blood, sampled at week 0. These receptors were obtained from a human donor with alopecia areata.

V is TRBV28 and J is TRBJ1-2, with no clear D. Looked up from germline, CDR1 is MDHEN and CDR2 is SYDVKM. The CDR3 is 11 amino acids. V dropped 10 bases and J dropped 8 bases, with 14 bases sitting between them. The CDR3 sequence: CATPRGQGYTF. Here the CDR3 DNA reads TGTGCCACCCCCCGTGGGCAGGGCTACACCTTC.

The chain recombines TRBV29-1 with TRBJ1-1; weak D call: TRBD1 (6 bases). The CDR3 is made up of 13 amino acids. V shed 6 bases and J shed 0 bases, with 11 bases lying between them. The V gene's germline CDR1 is SQVTM and CDR2 ANQGSEA. The CDR3 loop reads CSVSGGMNTEAFF. DNA of the CDR3: TGCAGCGTCTCCGGGGGCATGAACACTGAAGCTTTCTTT.

The chain combines TRBV6-6 with TRBJ2-5; 11 bases fit TRBD2. The CDR3 runs 15 residues. In germline, CDR1 is MNHNY, CDR2 SVGAGI (reference sequence). The V gene end was trimmed by 4 bases and the J gene end by 5 bases; junction bases not matched to a gene: 6. This CDR3 is CASSSLAGGRETQYF. The CDR3 DNA follows: TGTGCCAGCAGTTCCCTAGCGGGAGGTCGGGAGACCCAGTACTTC.

The chain combines TRBV30 with TRBJ2-7; tentatively, D is TRBD1 or TRBD2 (5 bases each). Germline V gene sequence: CDR1 GTSNPN, CDR2 SVGIG (reference sequence). The V gene lost 4 bases and the J gene lost 0 bases, with 10 bases spanning the gap. CDR3 size: 13 residues. As DNA, the CDR3 is TGTGCCTGGATGGGGGATAGCTCCTACGAGCAGTACTTC. Translation gives CAWMGDSSYEQYF.

This chain connects TRBV28 to TRBJ2-7; 8 nucleotides agree with TRBD1. V lost 6 bases to trimming and J lost 4 bases; unmatched junction nucleotides: 2. The CDR3 has 12 amino acids. Germline V gene lookup returns CDR1 MDHEN and CDR2 SYDVKM. In DNA form, the CDR3 reads TGTGCCAGCAGGAACAGGGGGTACGAGCAGTACTTC. Translation gives CASRNRGYEQYF.

The chain combines TRBV28 with TRBJ1-1; TRBD1 might be the D (6 bases). Looked up from germline, CDR1 is MDHEN and CDR2 is SYDVKM. V was trimmed by 4 bases and J by 0 bases, leaving 9 bases between them. The CDR3 loop spans 14 amino acids. The CDR3 reads CASSYGGLNTEAFF. CDR3 sequence (DNA): TGTGCCAGCAGTTACGGGGGCCTGAACACTGAAGCTTTCTTT. Together with reference TRBV28 and TRBJ1-1, the CDR3 gives the full variable domain: DVKVTQSSRYLVKRTGEKVFLECVQDMDHENMFWYRQDPGLGLRLIYFSYDVKMKEKGDIPEGYSVSREKKERFSLILESASTNQTSMYLCASSYGGLNTEAFFGQGTRLTVV.

This clone was counted a few times. This rearrangement joins TRBV7-9 to TRBJ2-2; 7 bases map to TRBD2. Germline CDR1 SEHNR, CDR2 FQNEAQ (reference sequence). V lost 0 bases to trimming and J lost 5 bases; unmatched junction nucleotides: 3. The CDR3 contains 15 residues. The CDR3 sequence is CASSLAGGRTGELFF. The DNA of the CDR3 is TGTGCCAGCAGCTTAGCGGGAGGGAGGACCGGGGAGCTGTTTTTT. The entire variable domain, with the rest obtained from reference TRBV7-9 and TRBJ2-2, is as follows: DTGVSQNPRHKITKRGQNVTFRCDPISEHNRLYWYRQTLGQGPEFLTYFQNEAQLEKSRLLSDRFSAERPKGSFSTLEIQRTEQGDSAMYLCASSLAGGRTGELFFGEGSRLTVL.

The chain recombines TRBV6-1 with TRBJ1-5; D possibly corresponds to TRBD1 (6 bases). CDR3 length: 13 amino acids. Germline CDR1 is MNHNS and CDR2 is SASEGT. The ends were cut back, 7 bases at V and 4 bases at J, with 11 bases in the middle. The CDR3 bases are TGTGCCAGCAACAGGGATAGGAATCAGCCCCAGCATTTT. Amino acids: CASNRDRNQPQHF.

Of note for this clone: Other DNA sequences in this sample translate to the same CDR3. The chain combines TRBV30 with TRBJ2-7; D is uncertain. CDR1 is GTSNPN, CDR2 SVGIG, per germline (reference sequence). CDR3 length equals 13 residues. The ends were cut back, 0 bases at V and 0 bases at J, with 6 bases in the middle. The CDR3 loop is CAWSVGSSYEQYF. CDR3 nucleotide sequence: TGTGCCTGGAGTGTAGGCAGCTCCTACGAGCAGTACTTC.

J is TRBJ2-7 and V is TRBV2, with D maybe TRBD2 (6 bases). This CDR3 spans 13 amino acids. The ends were cut back, 4 bases at V and 5 bases at J, with 12 bases in the middle. Germline loops: CDR1 SNHLY, CDR2 FYNNEI. This chain's CDR3 is CASSGGVYNEQYF. Written as DNA, the CDR3 is TGTGCCAGCAGTGGGGGGGTGTACAACGAGCAGTACTTC.

This clone has more than one count but fewer than ten. The V gene is TRBV30, the J gene TRBJ2-3; a weak D match, TRBD1 (5 bases). The germline V gene has CDR1 GTSNPN and CDR2 SVGIG (reference sequence). The ends were cut back, 8 bases at V and 2 bases at J, with 17 bases in the middle. The CDR3 runs to 14 residues. The CDR3 reads CAQVRADTTDTQYF. CDR3 DNA: TGTGCCCAAGTACGGGCGGACACCACAGATACGCAGTATTTT.

The table lists this clone with a few counts. The chain has TRBV29-1 and TRBJ2-5; D is perhaps TRBD2 (6 bases). Trimming shortened V by 8 bases and J by 5 bases, and 18 bases separated the two germline ends. The length of the CDR3 is 13 residues. Germline lookup yields CDR1 SQVTM and CDR2 ANQGSEA. The CDR3: CSLRGTLGETQYF. Written as DNA, the CDR3 is TGCAGCCTCCGAGGGACTCTGGGGGAGACCCAGTACTTC.

The chain joins TRBV10-3 to TRBJ2-7, with 10 bases that match TRBD1. Trimming at V came to 6 bases and at J to 6 bases, leaving 8 bases not matched to a gene. CDR3 size: 14 residues. The germline CDR1 and CDR2 sequences are ENHRY and SYGVKD. This CDR3 reads CAIRTGTGAGEQYF. The CDR3 DNA reads TGTGCCATCAGAACCGGGACAGGGGCAGGCGAGCAGTACTTC.

This clone has a handful of counts. The CDR3: CAISESGSISGANVLTF. CDR3 sequence (DNA): TGTGCCATCAGTGAGTCAGGGTCAATTTCTGGGGCCAACGTCCTGACTTTC. The V call is TRBV10-3, the J call TRBJ2-6; D is uncertain. Trimming stripped 0 bases from V and 1 base from J, with 10 bases between. CDR1 ENHRY and CDR2 SYGVKD come from the germline V gene. The CDR3 length is 17 residues.

The chain has TRBV29-1 and TRBJ2-7; 12 positions match TRBD1. After removal of 5 bases from V and 5 bases from J, the junction contained 13 bases not matched to a gene. This CDR3 spans 16 amino acids. CDR1 is SQVTM, CDR2 ANQGSEA, per germline. The CDR3 loop is CSVTRGRDRGQNEQYF. CDR3 sequence (DNA): TGCAGCGTTACCCGGGGGAGGGACAGGGGGCAAAACGAGCAGTACTTC.

V is TRBV10-2 and J is TRBJ2-7, with D possibly matching TRBD2 (6 bases). The V gene lost 8 bases and the J gene lost 2 bases, with 13 bases spanning the gap. In germline, CDR1 is WSHSY, CDR2 SAAADI. The CDR3 covers 13 residues. The CDR3 DNA reads TGCGCCAGCTGCGTTGGGGGGACCTACGAGCAGTACTTC. Its protein is CASCVGGTYEQYF.

J is TRBJ2-5 and V is TRBV28; 13 nucleotides agree with TRBD2. Unmatched junction bases numbered 23, after V lost 6 bases and J lost 7 bases. The CDR3 length is 20 residues. Germline assignment: CDR1 MDHEN and CDR2 SYDVKM. In DNA form, the CDR3 reads TGTGCCAGCAGCCGCCTACTCGGGACTAGCGGGACGTACCCCCGGGGGACCCAGTACTTC. It yields the protein CASSRLLGTSGTYPRGTQYF.

This rearrangement joins TRBV2 to TRBJ2-5; no reliable D call. Germline CDR1 is SNHLY and CDR2 is FYNNEI. The ends were cut back, 5 bases at V and 5 bases at J, with 6 bases in the middle. There are 11 residues in the CDR3. The CDR3 protein is CASSQRETQYF. CDR3 DNA sequence: TGTGCCAGCAGTCAAAGGGAGACCCAGTACTTC. The whole variable domain, remainder taken from reference TRBV2 and TRBJ2-5, is EPEVTQTPSHQVTQMGQEVILRCVPISNHLYFYWYRQILGQKVEFLVSFYNNEISEKSEIFDDQFSVERPDGSNFTLKIRSTKLEDSAMYFCASSQRETQYFGPGTRLLVL.

V and J are TRBV30 and TRBJ2-5; TRBD2 matches 12 bases. CDR1 is GTSNPN, CDR2 SVGIG, per germline (reference sequence). This CDR3 comprises 15 residues. V lost 3 bases and J lost 0; bases outside the gene matches: 2. CDR3 bases: TGTGCCTGGAGCGGACTAGCGGGGTACCAAGAGACCCAGTACTTC. It yields the protein CAWSGLAGYQETQYF. The variable domain in full, with the rest retrieved from reference TRBV30 and TRBJ2-5, is SQTIHQWPATLVQPVGSPLSLECTVEGTSNPNLYWYRQAAGRGLQLLFYSVGIGQISSEVPQNLSASRPQDRQFILSSKKLLLSDSGFYLCAWSGLAGYQETQYFGPGTRLLVL.

In this sample, this clone turned up a few times. V usage is TRBV7-2 and J usage is TRBJ2-7; D is tentatively TRBD1 or TRBD2 (5 bases each). Per germline, CDR1 SGHTA and CDR2 FQGNSA. Trimming stripped 5 bases from V and 0 bases from J, with 20 bases between. The CDR3 has 17 residues. This chain's CDR3 is CASSLTGTFTGSYEQYF. The CDR3 DNA is TGTGCCAGCAGCCTAACTGGGACCTTCACGGGCTCCTACGAGCAGTACTTC.

The gene calls are TRBV29-1 and TRBJ2-3; D remains ambiguous. Trimming left V 0 bases short and J 6 bases short, with 13 bases between. The CDR3 extends over 14 amino acids. Germline CDR1 is SQVTM and CDR2 is ANQGSEA. CDR3 protein: CSVEDVTRGDTQYF. CDR3 in DNA: TGCAGCGTTGAAGATGTTACGCGTGGGGATACGCAGTATTTT.